Here is one T cell receptor (beta chain) with its context. A much larger clone differs by one base, so this may be a read error. Axillary draining lymph nodes of breast cancer patients supplied the node samples. The source of the sample is a study of breast tumors, draining lymph nodes, adjacent tissues. The CDR3 covers 13 residues. Germline CDR1 reads DFQATT; CDR2 reads SNEGSKA (reference sequence). TCRdb re-called the multiplex PCR reads with MiXCR, one entry per CDR3 protein. This table holds 100,000 to 150,000 distinct CDR3 sequences, roughly 21% found once. The chain links TRBV20-1 to TRBJ1-3; no reliable D call. Sequenced sample: axillary lymph node tissue. The TCR originated in a female donor with breast cancer. Some clones in this sample may be carry-over from other donors' samples. CDR3 DNA sequence: TGCAGTGCTAGACAGTCACCTGGAAGCACCATATATTTT. It yields the protein CSARQSPGSTIYF.